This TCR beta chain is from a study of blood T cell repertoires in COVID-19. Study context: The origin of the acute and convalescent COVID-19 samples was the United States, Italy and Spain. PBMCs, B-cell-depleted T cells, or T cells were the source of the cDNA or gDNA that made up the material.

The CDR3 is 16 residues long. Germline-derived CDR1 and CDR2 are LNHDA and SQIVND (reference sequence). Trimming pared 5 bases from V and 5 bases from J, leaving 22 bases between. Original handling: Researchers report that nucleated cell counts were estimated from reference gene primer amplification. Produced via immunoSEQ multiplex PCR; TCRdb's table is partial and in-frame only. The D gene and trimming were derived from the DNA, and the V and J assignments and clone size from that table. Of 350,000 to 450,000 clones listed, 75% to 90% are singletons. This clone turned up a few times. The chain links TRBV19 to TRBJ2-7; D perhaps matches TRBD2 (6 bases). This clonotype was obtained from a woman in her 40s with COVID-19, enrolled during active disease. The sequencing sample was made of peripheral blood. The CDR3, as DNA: TGTGCCAGTAGTCCCCGCCTGGTGACGGGAGTAGACGAGCAGTACTTC. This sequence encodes CASSPRLVTGVDEQYF. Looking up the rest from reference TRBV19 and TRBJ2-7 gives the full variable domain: DGGITQSPKYLFRKEGQNVTLSCEQNLNHDAMYWYRQDPGQGLRLIYYSQIVNDFQKGDIAEGYSVSREKKESFPLTVTSAQKNPTAFYLCASSPRLVTGVDEQYFGPGTRLTVT.